Listed below are T cell receptor beta chains from one sample, sequenced in a study of blood T cell repertoires in COVID-19. Measured with immunoSEQ multiplex PCR; TCRdb has only the in-frame clones, and not every one. This sample has 180,000 or so clones, with around 90% found just once. Material: peripheral blood. These receptors were taken from a man between 50 and 59 years old with acute or convalescent COVID-19. CDR3s include the opening cysteine and the closing phenylalanine or tryptophan. Fields, in order: clone size, V gene, D gene, J gene, CDR3 DNA, CDR3 protein. D genes are given only for firm matches. Rows give clone size only sometimes, using once, few, many, or a class for an expanded clone.

>NA|TRBV27|NA|TRBJ2-1
TGTGCCAGCAGTTTATCGATGGGGGGGGCGGGAAACAATGAGCAGTTCTTC
CASSLSMGGAGNNEQFF
>NA|TRBV29-1|NA|TRBJ2-3
TGCAGCGTTGAAGGGGGCGGCGGCAGGGTAGATACGCAGTATTTT
CSVEGGGGRVDTQYF
>NA|TRBV6-4|NA|TRBJ2-1
TGTGCCAGCAGTGACTCTCTACAGGGAGATGGACACAATGAGCAGTTCTTC
CASSDSLQGDGHNEQFF
>NA|TRBV2|NA|TRBJ1-2
TGTGCCAGCAGTTACAGGGATCCCCTCTATGGCTACACCTTC
CASSYRDPLYGYTF
>NA|TRBV15|TRBD2|TRBJ2-1
TGTGCCACCAGCAGAGGACTAGCGGGGGGCCCCAATGAGCAGTTCTTC
CATSRGLAGGPNEQFF
>NA|TRBV14|TRBD1|TRBJ1-2
TGTGCCAGCAGCTACAGGGGACGATTTGACGGCTACACCTTC
CASSYRGRFDGYTF
>NA|TRBV5-4|TRBD2|TRBJ2-2
TGTGCCAGCAGCTTGGCGCGGGAGAGGAACACCGGGGAGCTGTTTTTT
CASSLARERNTGELFF
>few|TRBV3-1/TRBV3-2|NA|TRBJ1-1
TGTGCCAGCAGCCAAGCGGGGTCCATGAACACTGAAGCTTTCTTT
CASSQAGSMNTEAFF
>NA|TRBV19|TRBD1|TRBJ1-4
TGTGCCAGTAGCCCGGGACAGGGGTGGACTAATGAAAAACTGTTTTTT
CASSPGQGWTNEKLFF
>NA|TRBV5-4|NA|TRBJ2-7
TGTGCCAGCAGCTTCCAGCCGAGGATCCACGAGCAGTACTTC
CASSFQPRIHEQYF
>NA|TRBV24-1|NA|TRBJ2-5
TGTGCCACCAGTCAAGGGGTATACAAAGAGACCCAGTACTTC
CATSQGVYKETQYF
>NA|TRBV5-1|NA|TRBJ2-2
TGCGCCAGCAGGGACCGGGGGACGAACACCGGGGAGCTGTTTTTT
CASRDRGTNTGELFF
>NA|TRBV6-5|NA|TRBJ2-7
TGTGCCAGCAGTTACGTCGGGAGTTACGAGCAGTACTTC
CASSYVGSYEQYF
>few|TRBV5-4|NA|TRBJ1-4
TGTGCCACCTCCTTGAGGGCAACTAATGAAAAACTGTTTTTT
CATSLRATNEKLFF
>NA|TRBV11-3|NA|TRBJ2-2
TGTGCCAGCAGCTTAGATTTTTATGGCCAGACGAACACCGGGGAGCTGTTTTTT
CASSLDFYGQTNTGELFF
>NA|TRBV11-2|TRBD2|TRBJ2-1
TGTGCCAGCAGCCCAGTGCCCGGGACTACCTCCTACAATGAGCAGTTCTTC
CASSPVPGTTSYNEQFF
>NA|TRBV6-5|NA|TRBJ1-2
TGTGCCAGCAGTTACTCGAGACAGGACTATGGCTACACCTTC
CASSYSRQDYGYTF
>NA|TRBV12-3/TRBV12-4|TRBD1|TRBJ1-2
TGTGCCAGCAGCGGGACAGTCAGCTACACCTTC
CASSGTVSYTF
>NA|TRBV7-3|NA|TRBJ2-5
TGTGCCAGCAGCTTAACGCACCCACCGGGAGAGACCCAGTACTTC
CASSLTHPPGETQYF
>NA|TRBV21-1|NA|TRBJ2-5
TGTGCCAGTACCAAACGGAGGACCCAGTACTTC
CASTKRRTQYF
>once|TRBV5-1|NA|TRBJ1-4
TGCGCCAGCAGCTCCACAGTGTCTAATGAAAAACTGTTTTTT
CASSSTVSNEKLFF
>NA|TRBV21-1|NA|TRBJ1-1
TGTGCCAGCAGCGGATTAAAGCGGACCAACACTGAAGCTTTCTTT
CASSGLKRTNTEAFF
>NA|TRBV5-1|TRBD1|TRBJ2-3
TGCGCCAGCAGCTTAGGGGACAGGGACACAGATACGCAGTATTTT
CASSLGDRDTDTQYF
>NA|TRBV5-5|NA|TRBJ2-5
TGTGCCAGCAGCTTGGACTATGAGGAGACCCAGTACTTC
CASSLDYEETQYF
>NA|TRBV27|TRBD1|TRBJ1-1
TGTGCCAGCGGTAACAGGGGGCCCACTGAAGCTTTCTTT
CASGNRGPTEAFF
>NA|TRBV30|TRBD1|TRBJ1-1
TGTGCCTGGAGCAGGGGGACTGAAGCTTTCTTT
CAWSRGTEAFF
>NA|TRBV28|TRBD1|TRBJ2-1
TGTGCCAGCAGTTTAGTACAGGGGGTCTCCTACAATGAGCAGTTCTTC
CASSLVQGVSYNEQFF
>few|TRBV9|TRBD1|TRBJ2-2
TGTGCCAGCAGCGTATGGGACAGGGGGCAAGGGGAGCTGTTTTTT
CASSVWDRGQGELFF
>NA|TRBV6-5|NA|TRBJ1-2
TGTGCCAGCAGACACGGAGCGTTGGGCTACACCTTC
CASRHGALGYTF
>NA|TRBV7-2|NA|TRBJ1-1
TGTGCCAGCAGCATGTGGGCGGGGGCAGGGGCTGAAGCTTTCTTT
CASSMWAGAGAEAFF
>NA|TRBV5-6|NA|TRBJ1-1
TGTGCCAGCAGCTTGGGGCGGGGAACTGAAGCTTTCTTT
CASSLGRGTEAFF
>NA|TRBV19|TRBD1|TRBJ2-3
TGTGCCAGTAGTATCTTTGCGGGACAGGGGGAGACAGATACGCAGTATTTT
CASSIFAGQGETDTQYF
>once|TRBV2|TRBD1|TRBJ2-1
TGTGCCAGCAATTGGGACAGCTTTACCTACAATGAGCAGTTCTTC
CASNWDSFTYNEQFF
>NA|TRBV7-6|NA|TRBJ2-3
TGTGCCAGCAGCTCCCCCCCCGGGGGTACTCACAGAGTTACGCAGTATTTT
CASSSPPGGTHRVTQYF
>NA|TRBV27|TRBD2|TRBJ2-1
TGTGCCAGCAGTTTGCTGACTAGCCGGGCGGTCGATGAGCAGTTCTTC
CASSLLTSRAVDEQFF
>NA|TRBV19|NA|TRBJ2-7
TGTGCCAGTAGTATACCGGGACATTCCTACGAGCAGTACTTC
CASSIPGHSYEQYF